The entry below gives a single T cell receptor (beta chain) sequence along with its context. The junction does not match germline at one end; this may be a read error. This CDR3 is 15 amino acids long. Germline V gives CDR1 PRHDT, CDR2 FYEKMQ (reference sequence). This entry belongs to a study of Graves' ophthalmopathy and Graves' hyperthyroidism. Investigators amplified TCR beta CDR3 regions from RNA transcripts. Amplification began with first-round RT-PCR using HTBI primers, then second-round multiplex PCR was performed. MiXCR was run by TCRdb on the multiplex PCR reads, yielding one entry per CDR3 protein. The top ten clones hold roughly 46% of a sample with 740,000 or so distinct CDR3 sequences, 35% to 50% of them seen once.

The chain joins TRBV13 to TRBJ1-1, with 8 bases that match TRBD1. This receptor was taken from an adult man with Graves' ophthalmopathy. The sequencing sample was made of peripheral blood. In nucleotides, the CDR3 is TGTGCCAGCAGCTCGGGTGGACAGGGCGACACTAAAGCTTTCTTT. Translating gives CASSSGGQGDTKAFF.